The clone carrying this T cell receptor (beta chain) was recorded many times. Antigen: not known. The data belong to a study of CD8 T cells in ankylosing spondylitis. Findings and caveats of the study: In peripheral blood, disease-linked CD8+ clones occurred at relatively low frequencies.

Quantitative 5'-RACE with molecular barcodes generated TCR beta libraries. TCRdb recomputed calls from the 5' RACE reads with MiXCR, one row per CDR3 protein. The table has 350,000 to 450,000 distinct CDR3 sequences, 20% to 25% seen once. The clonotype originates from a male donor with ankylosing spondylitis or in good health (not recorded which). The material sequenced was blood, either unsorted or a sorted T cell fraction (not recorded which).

In DNA, the CDR3 is TGTGCCAGCAGTTCTTACCGACAGGGGAGTAGCACAGATACGCAGTATTTT. Amino acids: CASSSYRQGSSTDTQYF. The rearrangement joins TRBV12-3 or TRBV12-4 to TRBJ2-3; 8 bases agree with TRBD1. The CDR3 loop spans 17 amino acids. Trimming took 4 bases from V and 0 from J; bases not matched to a gene: 9.